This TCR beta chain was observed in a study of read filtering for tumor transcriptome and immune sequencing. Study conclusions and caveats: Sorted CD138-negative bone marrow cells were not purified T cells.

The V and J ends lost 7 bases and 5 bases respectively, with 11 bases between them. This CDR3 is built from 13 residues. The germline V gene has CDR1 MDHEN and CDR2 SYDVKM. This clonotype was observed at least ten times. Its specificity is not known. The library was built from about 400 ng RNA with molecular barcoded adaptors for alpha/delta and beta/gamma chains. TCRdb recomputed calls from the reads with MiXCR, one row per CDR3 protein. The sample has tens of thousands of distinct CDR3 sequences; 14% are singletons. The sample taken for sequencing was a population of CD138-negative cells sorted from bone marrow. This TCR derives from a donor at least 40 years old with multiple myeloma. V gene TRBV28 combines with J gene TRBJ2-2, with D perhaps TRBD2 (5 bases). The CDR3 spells CASTTGETGELFF. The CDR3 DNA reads TGTGCCAGCACCACTGGGGAGACCGGGGAGCTGTTTTTT.